The rows below give T cell receptor beta chains drawn from one sample of a study of beta chain features in type 1 diabetes. The data were produced by immunoSEQ multiplex PCR, yet TCRdb's version contains in-frame clones alone and is incomplete. The table lists under 950,000 clones, roughly 17% of them singletons. Input material: naive CD4+ T cells from blood. The receptors derive from a woman under 30 in good health. Both conserved end residues are part of each CDR3. Each record gives: J gene, D gene, V gene, clone size, CDR3 DNA, CDR3 protein. A D gene is named only where the DNA matches it firmly. The size entry is marked missing in some rows and otherwise reads once, few, many or a size class.

TRBJ2-5 NA TRBV20-1 few TGCAGTGCTGCGGGACGAGAGACCCAGTACTTC CSAAGRETQYF
TRBJ1-1 NA TRBV10-2 NA TGCGCCAGCAGTTTCAGGAACACTGAAGCTTTCTTT CASSFRNTEAFF
TRBJ2-5 NA TRBV18 NA TGTGCCAGCTCGGGCCAAGAGACCCAGTACTTC CASSGQETQYF
TRBJ2-7 TRBD2 TRBV10-2 NA TGCGCCAGCAGTGAAACTGTAGGACTAGCGGGAGGGTTGGTAAACTACGAGCAGTACTTC CASSETVGLAGGLVNYEQYF
TRBJ2-1 TRBD2 TRBV27 few TGTGCCAGCAGTCAGCCCGGGACTAGCGGGAGAGGCTACAATGAGCAGTTCTTC CASSQPGTSGRGYNEQFF
TRBJ2-3 NA TRBV6-5 NA TGTGCCAGCAGCCGACAACAGGAGTCAGATACGCAGTATTTT CASSRQQESDTQYF
TRBJ1-5 NA TRBV7-9 NA TGTGCCAGCAGCTTAGACAGCGGAAATCAGCCCCAGCATTTT CASSLDSGNQPQHF
TRBJ1-1 TRBD1 TRBV6-5 NA TGTGCCAGCAGTTCTGGGACAGGCTCTGAAGCTTTCTTT CASSSGTGSEAFF
TRBJ2-2 NA TRBV28 few TGTGCCAGCAGTTTACGTTTAAGGGGGGCCCGACACGGGGAGCTGTTTTTT CASSLRLRGARHGELFF
TRBJ2-7 NA TRBV7-2 few TGTGCCAGCAGCTTATCTGCCTCGGGGACCTACGAGCAGTACTTC CASSLSASGTYEQYF
TRBJ2-1 NA TRBV6-5 few TGTGCCAGCAGTTATGGGGGGAGCTCCTACAATGAGCAGTTCTTC CASSYGGSSYNEQFF
TRBJ1-2 TRBD1 TRBV11-2 NA TGTGCCAGCGTTCAGTCCGGTAATGACAGGGGTCACTATGGCTACACCTTC CASVQSGNDRGHYGYTF
TRBJ2-2 NA TRBV2 NA TGTGCCAGCAGTGTGAACGGAATAGGGGAGCTGTTTTTT CASSVNGIGELFF
TRBJ2-1 TRBD2 TRBV9 NA TGTGCCAGCAGCGAGAGGTTAGCGGGAGGCGCTCAGCAGTTCTTC CASSERLAGGAQQFF
TRBJ2-5 NA TRBV28 few TGTGCCAGCAGTTTACACTTTGGGGCCCTACAAGAGACCCAGTACTTC CASSLHFGALQETQYF
TRBJ2-3 TRBD2 TRBV19 NA TGTGCCAGCCGACTAGCGGGAGCCACAGATACGCAGTATTTT CASRLAGATDTQYF
TRBJ2-3 NA TRBV27 NA TGTGCCAGCAGGGGGGGATTCACAGATACGCAGTATTTT CASRGGFTDTQYF
TRBJ2-3 TRBD2 TRBV7-3 NA TGTGCCAGCAGCTTAAGTCTAGCGGTCACAGATACGCAGTATTTT CASSLSLAVTDTQYF
TRBJ2-6 NA TRBV10-1 few TGCGCCAGCAACAAGGTCAAATTCTCTGGGGCCAACGTCCTGACTTTC CASNKVKFSGANVLTF
TRBJ2-7 NA TRBV28 NA TGTGCCACCACCCAGCAACTGGCCCACGAGCAGTACTTC CATTQQLAHEQYF
TRBJ1-5 NA TRBV10-3 NA TGTGCCATCAGTGAGGGCCGGGACTATCAGCCCCAGCATTTT CAISEGRDYQPQHF
TRBJ2-5 NA TRBV18 NA TGTGCCAGCTCACTGAGGGAGACCCAGTACTTC CASSLRETQYF
TRBJ2-1 TRBD2 TRBV28 NA TGTGCCACCGCAGCGGGAGGGGGGGTGGATGAGCAGTTCTTC CATAAGGGVDEQFF
TRBJ1-5 NA TRBV7-2 NA TGTGCCAGCAGCTTACAGGGTACGAGCAATCAGCCCCAGCATTTT CASSLQGTSNQPQHF
TRBJ2-1 NA TRBV5-1 few TGCGCCAGCAGCCCGGACGGGAAGCGGTACAATGAGCAGTTCTTC CASSPDGKRYNEQFF
TRBJ2-1 NA TRBV28 NA TGTGCCAGTAGTTTATACATGAGCTCCTACAATGAGCAGTTCTTC CASSLYMSSYNEQFF
TRBJ2-1 TRBD2 TRBV27 few TGTGCCAGCAGACCAATAGCGGGCGTCACCTACAATGAGCAGTTCTTC CASRPIAGVTYNEQFF
TRBJ2-5 NA TRBV5-1 NA TGCGCCAGCAGCTTGGCGGGGGTTAGCCGAGAGACCCAGTACTTC CASSLAGVSRETQYF
TRBJ1-1 NA TRBV18 few TGTGCCAGCTCACCACCGGTGGGGATCACTGAAGCTTTCTTT CASSPPVGITEAFF
TRBJ2-1 NA TRBV6-5 few TGTGCCAGCACAACAGGGAGCCCTGGCAATGAGCAGTTCTTC CASTTGSPGNEQFF
TRBJ2-7 TRBD1 TRBV11-2 few TGTGCCAGCAGCTCAAACCCCGGGACAGGGGTTGGCGAGCAGTACTTC CASSSNPGTGVGEQYF
TRBJ2-5 TRBD1 TRBV7-2 few TGTGCCAGCAGCGCCTCAGGGGGAGAGACCCAGTACTTC CASSASGGETQYF
TRBJ2-1 TRBD2 TRBV7-3 few TGTGCCAGCAGCTCCGGGACTAGCGTAGGAGAGCAGTTCTTC CASSSGTSVGEQFF
TRBJ2-3 NA TRBV4-1 once TGCGCCAGCAGCCAGGCGAGCCTAACCACAGATACGCAGTATTTT CASSQASLTTDTQYF
TRBJ1-5 NA TRBV11-2 NA TGTGCCAGCAGGTTTTCCATATATAGCAATCAGCCCCAGCATTTT CASRFSIYSNQPQHF
TRBJ2-1 NA TRBV21-1 NA TGTGCCAGCAGCAAAGTGTTATGGGGTTTGGAGTCTTACAATGAGCAGTTCTTC CASSKVLWGLESYNEQFF
TRBJ1-2 TRBD1 TRBV28 NA TGTGCCAGCAGTTACCCCTCGGGGACAGGGGCGAATGGCTACACCTTC CASSYPSGTGANGYTF
TRBJ1-4 NA TRBV19 few TGTGCCAGTAGTACGATACGACAAACAACTAATGAAAAACTGTTTTTT CASSTIRQTTNEKLFF
TRBJ2-7 NA TRBV11-2 few TGTGCCAGCAGCTCGTGGGGGGGCCACGAGCAGTACTTC CASSSWGGHEQYF
TRBJ2-2 NA TRBV9 once TGTGCCAGCAGCACGACCAATTCGGGGGAGCTGTTTTTT CASSTTNSGELFF
TRBJ1-5 TRBD1 TRBV2 NA TGTGCCAGCAGTGAAAGGGGACAGGGGGCAGGTCAGCCCCAGCATTTT CASSERGQGAGQPQHF
TRBJ2-5 TRBD2 TRBV5-1 NA TGCGCCAGCAGCCGTCCGGGGGGGCTGCCGGAGACCCAGTACTTC CASSRPGGLPETQYF
TRBJ2-3 NA TRBV9 few TGTGCCAGCAGCGTAGCTCGCCACCCAGATACGCAGTATTTT CASSVARHPDTQYF
TRBJ2-1 TRBD2 TRBV7-2 NA TGTGCCAGCAGCCTAGCGGGATCATCCTACAATGAGCAGTTCTTC CASSLAGSSYNEQFF
TRBJ2-2 NA TRBV6-1 NA TGTGCCAGCAGTCTAGGATATACGTCCGGGGAGCTGTTTTTT CASSLGYTSGELFF
TRBJ2-2 NA TRBV19 NA TGTGCCAGTAGTTCAAGGGGGAGCACCGGGGAGCTGTTTTTT CASSSRGSTGELFF
TRBJ1-1 NA TRBV6-6 NA TGTGCCAGCAGATTCCCGGGCCATGGGGACACTGAAGCTTTCTTT CASRFPGHGDTEAFF
TRBJ1-5 TRBD1 TRBV7-2 NA TGTGCCAGCAGCTCCACAGGGGGCGCGGGACAGCCCCAGCATTTT CASSSTGGAGQPQHF
TRBJ2-1 TRBD2 TRBV5-6 NA TGTGCCAGCAGCGCGAAGAGGACTAGCGGGAGAAATGAGCAGTTCTTC CASSAKRTSGRNEQFF
TRBJ1-5 TRBD1 TRBV6-5 few TGTGCCAGCAGTTTTTTGTCAGGGGGGCAGCCCCAGCATTTT CASSFLSGGQPQHF
TRBJ2-1 TRBD2 TRBV5-1 NA TGCGCCAGCAGCCCGCTAGCGGGAGGCTCCTACAATGAGCAGTTCTTC CASSPLAGGSYNEQFF
TRBJ1-2 NA TRBV11-2 NA TGTGCCAGCAGCTTAGAGGGCAGGGCGGCCTATGGCTACACCTTC CASSLEGRAAYGYTF
TRBJ2-5 TRBD2 TRBV4-3 NA TGCGCCAGCAGCCAAGATCTTCGGCGATGGACTAGCGGGATCCAAGAGACCCAGTACTTC CASSQDLRRWTSGIQETQYF